These 5 T cell receptor beta chains share one sample of origin, sequenced in a study of T cells in Graves' hyperthyroidism and ophthalmopathy. RNA transcripts yielded amplified TCR beta CDR3 regions. Using the HTBI primer set, a first-round RT-PCR was run on the TCR CDR3. MiXCR, applied by TCRdb to the multiplex PCR reads, yields one record per CDR3 protein. The table has 450,000 to 650,000 distinct CDR3 sequences, roughly 20% seen once. The sequencing sample was made of blood. All receptors derive from a man aged 18 to 29 with Graves' hyperthyroidism.

Ten or more counts support this clonotype. The rearrangement links TRBV15 to TRBJ2-5; unclear D gene. This CDR3 has 12 amino acids. CDR1 and CDR2 (germline): LNHNV, YYDKDF (reference sequence). The V end lost 0 bases, the J end lost 5 bases, and 4 bases lay between the germline ends. The CDR3 DNA follows: TGTGCCACCAGCAGAGATGTGGAGACCCAGTACTTC. Amino acid sequence: CATSRDVETQYF. The full variable domain, in which reference TRBV15 and TRBJ2-5 provide the parts outside the CDR3, is DAMVIQNPRYQVTQFGKPVTLSCSQTLNHNVMYWYQQKSSQAPKLLFHYYDKDFNNEADTPDNFQSRRPNTSFCFLDIRSPGLGDTAMYLCATSRDVETQYFGPGTRLLVL.

The chain couples TRBV6-5 to TRBJ2-5, with 11 nucleotides matching TRBD1. V was pared by 4 bases and J by 5 bases, with 6 bases of the junction left unmatched. The CDR3 contains 15 residues. The V gene's germline CDR1 is MNHEY and CDR2 SVGAGI. CDR3 in DNA: TGTGCCAGCAGTTGGGACAGGGGGACCGGGGAGACCCAGTACTTC. Translating gives CASSWDRGTGETQYF.

This clonotype occurred a few times. The genes are TRBV30 and TRBJ1-1, with a possible D match to TRBD1 (5 bases). V was pared by 0 bases and J by 5 bases, with 13 bases between. CDR3 length: 14 residues. Germline V CDR1 and CDR2: GTSNPN, SVGIG (reference sequence). The CDR3 is CAWSVLRGETEAFF. In DNA, the CDR3 is TGTGCCTGGAGTGTATTACGGGGGGAGACTGAAGCTTTCTTT.

This clonotype appeared a few times. V and J are TRBV5-1 and TRBJ2-5, with a tentative D call TRBD1 (6 bases). The V end lost 2 bases, the J end lost 0 bases, and 14 bases lay between the germline ends. The CDR3 is 16 amino acids. Germline CDR1 is SGHRS and CDR2 is YFSETQ. The CDR3 DNA follows: TGCGCCAGCAGCTTTTCTACCACAGGGAACCAAGAGACCCAGTACTTC. It yields the protein CASSFSTTGNQETQYF.

The V call is TRBV11-2, the J call TRBJ2-7; possibly TRBD1 for D (5 bases). In germline, CDR1 is SGHAT, CDR2 FQNNGV. With 0 bases removed from V and 4 bases from J, the gap between germline ends came to 13 bases. The CDR3 is 15 amino acids. The CDR3 DNA is TGTGCCAGCAGCTTAGATCTAAACCAGGGTTACGAGCAGTACTTC. Protein: CASSLDLNQGYEQYF.